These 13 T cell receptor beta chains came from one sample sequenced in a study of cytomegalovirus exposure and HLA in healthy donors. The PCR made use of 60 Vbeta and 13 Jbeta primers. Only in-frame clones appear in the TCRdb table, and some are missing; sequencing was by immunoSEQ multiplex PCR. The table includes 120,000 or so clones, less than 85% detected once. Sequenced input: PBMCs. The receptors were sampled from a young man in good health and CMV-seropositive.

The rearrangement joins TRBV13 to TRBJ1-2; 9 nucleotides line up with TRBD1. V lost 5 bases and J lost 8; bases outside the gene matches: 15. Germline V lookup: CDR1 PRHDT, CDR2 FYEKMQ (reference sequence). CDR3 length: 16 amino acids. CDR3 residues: CASSPRDRVPVMGYTF. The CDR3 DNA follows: TGTGCCAGCAGCCCCCGGGACAGGGTTCCCGTAATGGGCTACACCTTC.

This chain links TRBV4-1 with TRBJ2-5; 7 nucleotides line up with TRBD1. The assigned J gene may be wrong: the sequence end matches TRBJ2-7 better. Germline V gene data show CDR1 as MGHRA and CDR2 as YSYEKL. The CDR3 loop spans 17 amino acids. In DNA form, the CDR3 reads TGCGCCAGCAGCCAATTCTACGCTAGACAGGGAAGGAACGAGCAGTACTTC. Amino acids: CASSQFYARQGRNEQYF.

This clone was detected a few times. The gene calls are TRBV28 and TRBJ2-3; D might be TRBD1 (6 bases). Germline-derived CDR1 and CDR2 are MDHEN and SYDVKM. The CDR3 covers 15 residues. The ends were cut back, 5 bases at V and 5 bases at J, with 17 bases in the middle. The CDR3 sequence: CASSRGGAGGDTQYF. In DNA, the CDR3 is TGTGCCAGCAGTCGAGGGGGTGCGGGTGGAGATACGCAGTATTTT. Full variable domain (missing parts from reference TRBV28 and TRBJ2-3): DVKVTQSSRYLVKRTGEKVFLECVQDMDHENMFWYRQDPGLGLRLIYFSYDVKMKEKGDIPEGYSVSREKKERFSLILESASTNQTSMYLCASSRGGAGGDTQYFGPGTRLTVL.

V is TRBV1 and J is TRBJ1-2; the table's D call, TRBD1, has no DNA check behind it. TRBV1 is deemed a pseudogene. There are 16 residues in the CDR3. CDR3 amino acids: CTSSQERWQGQHGYTF. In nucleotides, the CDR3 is TGCACCAGCAGCCAAGAGCGCTGGCAGGGGCAGCATGGCTACACCTTC.

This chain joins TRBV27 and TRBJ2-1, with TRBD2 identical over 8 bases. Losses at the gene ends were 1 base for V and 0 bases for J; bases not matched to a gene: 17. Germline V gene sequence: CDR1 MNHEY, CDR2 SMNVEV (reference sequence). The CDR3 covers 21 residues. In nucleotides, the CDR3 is TGTGCCAGCAGTTTATTTCCGGGACTAGAGGTAGTAACGAGCTCCTACAATGAGCAGTTCTTC. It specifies CASSLFPGLEVVTSSYNEQFF.

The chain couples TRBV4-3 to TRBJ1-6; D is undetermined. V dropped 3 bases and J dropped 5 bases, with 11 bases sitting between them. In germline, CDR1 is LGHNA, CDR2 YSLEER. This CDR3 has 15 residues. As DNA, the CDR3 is TGCGCCAGCAGCCATTCACAGAGAGATAATTCACCCCTCCACTTT. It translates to CASSHSQRDNSPLHF.

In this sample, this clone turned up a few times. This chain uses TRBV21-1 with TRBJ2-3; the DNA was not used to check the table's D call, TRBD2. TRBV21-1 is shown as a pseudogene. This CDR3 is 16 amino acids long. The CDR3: CASSVTSGESTDTQYF. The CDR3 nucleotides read TGTGCCAGCAGCGTGACTAGCGGGGAATCCACAGATACGCAGTATTTT.

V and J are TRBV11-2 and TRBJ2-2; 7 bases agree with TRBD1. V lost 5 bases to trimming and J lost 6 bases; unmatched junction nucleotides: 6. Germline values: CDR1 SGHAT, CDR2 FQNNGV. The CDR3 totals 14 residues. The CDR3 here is CASSPETGSGELFF. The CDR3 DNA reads TGTGCCAGCAGCCCAGAGACAGGGTCCGGGGAGCTGTTTTTT.

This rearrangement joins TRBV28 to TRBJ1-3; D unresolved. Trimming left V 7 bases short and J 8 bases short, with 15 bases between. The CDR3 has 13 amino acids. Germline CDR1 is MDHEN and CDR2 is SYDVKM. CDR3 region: CASKAHPEDTIYF. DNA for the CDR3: TGTGCCAGCAAGGCCCACCCGGAGGACACCATATATTTT.

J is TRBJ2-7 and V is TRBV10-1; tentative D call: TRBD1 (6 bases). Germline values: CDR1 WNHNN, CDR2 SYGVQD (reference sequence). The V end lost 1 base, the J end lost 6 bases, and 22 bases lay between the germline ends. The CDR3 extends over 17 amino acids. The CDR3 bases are TGCGCCAGCAGTGAGTTGGGGGCCGATTGGGACGAGGTCGAGCAGTACTTC. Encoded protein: CASSELGADWDEVEQYF.

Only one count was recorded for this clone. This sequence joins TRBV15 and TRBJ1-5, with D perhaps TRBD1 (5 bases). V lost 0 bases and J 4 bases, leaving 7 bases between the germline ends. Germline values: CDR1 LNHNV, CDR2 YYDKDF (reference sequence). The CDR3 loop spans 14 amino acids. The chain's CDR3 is CATSRDRDNQPQHF. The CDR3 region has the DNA TGTGCCACCAGCAGAGACAGGGATAATCAGCCCCAGCATTTT.

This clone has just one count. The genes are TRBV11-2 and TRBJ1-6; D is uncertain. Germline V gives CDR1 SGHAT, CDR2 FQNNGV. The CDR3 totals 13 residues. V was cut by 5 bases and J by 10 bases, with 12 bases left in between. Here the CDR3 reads CASSLRTGSPLHF. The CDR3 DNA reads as TGTGCCAGCAGCCTGCGGACTGGATCACCCCTCCACTTT.

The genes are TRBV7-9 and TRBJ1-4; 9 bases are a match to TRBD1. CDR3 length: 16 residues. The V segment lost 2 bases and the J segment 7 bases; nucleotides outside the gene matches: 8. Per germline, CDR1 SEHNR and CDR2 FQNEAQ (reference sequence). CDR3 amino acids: CASSLQQGARAEKLFF. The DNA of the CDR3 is TGTGCCAGCAGCTTACAACAGGGGGCCAGGGCTGAAAAACTGTTTTTT. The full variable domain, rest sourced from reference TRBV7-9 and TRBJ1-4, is DTGVSQNPRHKITKRGQNVTFRCDPISEHNRLYWYRQTLGQGPEFLTYFQNEAQLEKSRLLSDRFSAERPKGSFSTLEIQRTEQGDSAMYLCASSLQQGARAEKLFFGSGTQLSVL.